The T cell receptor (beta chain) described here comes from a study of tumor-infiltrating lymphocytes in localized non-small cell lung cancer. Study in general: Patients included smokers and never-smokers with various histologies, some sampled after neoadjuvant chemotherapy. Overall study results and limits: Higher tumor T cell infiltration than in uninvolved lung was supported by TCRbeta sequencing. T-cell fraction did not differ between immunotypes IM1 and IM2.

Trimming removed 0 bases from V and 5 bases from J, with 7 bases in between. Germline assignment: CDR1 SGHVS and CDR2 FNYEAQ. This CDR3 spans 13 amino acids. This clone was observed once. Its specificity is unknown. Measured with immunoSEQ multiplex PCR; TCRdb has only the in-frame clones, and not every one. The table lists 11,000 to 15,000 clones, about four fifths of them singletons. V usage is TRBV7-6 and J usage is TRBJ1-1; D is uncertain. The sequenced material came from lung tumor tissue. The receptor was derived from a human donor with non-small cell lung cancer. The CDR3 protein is CASSLAALTEAFF. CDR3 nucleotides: TGTGCCAGCAGCTTAGCCGCGTTGACTGAAGCTTTCTTT.